The 2 T cell receptor beta chains given below trace back to one sample, sequenced in a study of blood T cell repertoires in COVID-19 (dated by TCRdb to the early 2020s). Receptor libraries were prepared by the immunoSEQ multiplex PCR assay. TCRdb took over this immuneACCESS table, retaining in-frame rearrangements with V and J assigned. Such tables are incomplete; in checked studies, under half of the missing clones stem from an unresolved V gene, and the remainder is unexplained. Across this sample there are roughly 54,000 clones, with around 86% seen only once. The leading ten clones occupy less than 2.5% of the sample. Material: peripheral blood. These receptors originate from a woman aged 55-69 years with acute or convalescent COVID-19.

The chain couples TRBV24-1 to TRBJ2-3; the D is unclear. CDR1 and CDR2 from the germline V gene are KGHDR and SFDVKD. Trimming shortened V by 7 bases and J by 3 bases, and 4 bases separated the two germline ends. The CDR3 extends over 11 amino acids. The CDR3 sequence is CATSRTDTQYF. CDR3 in DNA: TGTGCCACCAGCCGGACAGATACGCAGTATTTT.

J is TRBJ2-1 and V is TRBV2; 12 nucleotides match TRBD2. The CDR3 runs to 17 residues. The germline gives CDR1 SNHLY, CDR2 FYNNEI. Trimming removed 5 bases from V and 1 base from J; junction bases left unmatched: 6. The CDR3, as DNA: TGTGCCAGCAGTCCTTCTAGCGGGGGGGCTTCCTACAATGAGCAGTTCTTC. Amino acids: CASSPSSGGASYNEQFF.